The sequence of this T cell receptor (beta chain) was determined in a study of molecular identifiers for immune sequencing clone quantification. About the study: Replicate experiments divided RNA from roughly 20,000 or 100,000 naive CD8 cells into five parts and sequenced four.

A single record per CDR3 protein comes from TCRdb applying MiXCR to the PCR reads. The data contain hundreds of thousands of distinct CDR3 sequences, 15% to 20% of them seen just once; the ten biggest clones take up around 0.86%. Points from the study as a whole: Researchers reportedly could pick up spiked Jurkat TCR RNA from one cell mixed into some 1 million naive cells. Because of identical TCR molecules sharing a barcode, sizes of highly expanded clones could be underestimated. More than 99% of effector molecules, versus under 1% of naive-cell molecules, belonged to clones above 20 RNA copies.

Many counts were recorded for this clonotype. Its antigen is not identified. This CDR3 spans 14 amino acids. V was cut by 4 bases and J by 4 bases, with 13 bases left in between. Germline CDR1 and CDR2: MGHDK and SYGVNS. Sequencing used naive CD8+ T cells from blood, with Jurkat cell RNA spiked in. The subset: FACS-sorted CD8+CD4-CCR7+CD45RA+ naive T cells. V usage is TRBV25-1 and J usage is TRBJ2-5; D is perhaps TRBD2 (5 bases). The receptor was derived from a human donor in good health. Some libraries in this study had Jurkat cell RNA spiked in. This chain's CDR3 is CASSVGRTRETQYF. In DNA form, the CDR3 reads TGTGCCAGCAGTGTTGGGAGAACCCGAGAGACCCAGTACTTC.